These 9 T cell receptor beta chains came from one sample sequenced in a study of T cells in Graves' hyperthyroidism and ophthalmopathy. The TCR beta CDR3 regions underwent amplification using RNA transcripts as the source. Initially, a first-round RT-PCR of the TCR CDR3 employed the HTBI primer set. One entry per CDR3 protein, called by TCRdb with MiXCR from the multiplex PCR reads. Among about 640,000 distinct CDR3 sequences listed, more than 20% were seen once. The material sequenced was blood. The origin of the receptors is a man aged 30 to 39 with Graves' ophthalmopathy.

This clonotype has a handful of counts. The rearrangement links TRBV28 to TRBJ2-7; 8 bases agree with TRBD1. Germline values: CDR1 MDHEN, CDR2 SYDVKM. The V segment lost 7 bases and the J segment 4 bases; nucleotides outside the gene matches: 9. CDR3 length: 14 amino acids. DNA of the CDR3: TGTGCCAGCAAACCACAGGGGGTACCTTACGAGCAGTACTTC. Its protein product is CASKPQGVPYEQYF.

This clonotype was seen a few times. The DNA of the CDR3 is TGTGCCAGCAGTTTTGATTACTACGAGCAGTACTTC. This translates into CASSFDYYEQYF. The V gene is TRBV12-3 or TRBV12-4, the J gene TRBJ2-7, with D hard to call. Trimming shortened V by 3 bases and J by 3 bases, and 6 bases separated the two germline ends. The CDR3 consists of 12 residues.

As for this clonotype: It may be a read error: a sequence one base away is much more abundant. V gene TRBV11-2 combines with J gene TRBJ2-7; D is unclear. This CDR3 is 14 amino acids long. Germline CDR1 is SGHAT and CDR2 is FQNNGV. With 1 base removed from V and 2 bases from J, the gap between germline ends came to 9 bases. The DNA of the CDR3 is TGTGCCAGCAGCTTAGCGGTGGTTCCCTACGAGCAGTACTTC. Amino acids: CASSLAVVPYEQYF.

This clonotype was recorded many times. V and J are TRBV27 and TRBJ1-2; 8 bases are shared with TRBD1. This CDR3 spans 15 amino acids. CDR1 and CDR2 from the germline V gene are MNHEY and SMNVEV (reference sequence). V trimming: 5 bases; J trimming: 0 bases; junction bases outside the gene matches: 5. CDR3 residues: CASSPRTGTNYGYTF. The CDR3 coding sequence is TGTGCCAGCAGTCCGCGGACAGGGACTAACTATGGCTACACCTTC.

This CDR3 reads CASSQAVMPRDEQYF. As DNA, the CDR3 is TGTGCCAGCAGCCAAGCTGTGATGCCCAGGGACGAGCAGTACTTC. The chain recombines TRBV3-1 with TRBJ2-7, with a tentative D call TRBD1 (5 bases). The germline CDR1 and CDR2 sequences are LGHDT and YNNKEL (reference sequence). This CDR3 region has 15 residues. Between the trimmed V and J ends, which lost 1 base and 5 bases, there was a span of 15 bases.

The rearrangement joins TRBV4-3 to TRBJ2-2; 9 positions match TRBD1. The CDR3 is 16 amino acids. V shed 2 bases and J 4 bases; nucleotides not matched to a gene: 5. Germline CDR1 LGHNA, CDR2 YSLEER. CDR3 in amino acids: CASSQLQGAGTGELFF. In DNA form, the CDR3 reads TGCGCCAGCAGCCAATTACAGGGGGCAGGCACCGGGGAGCTGTTTTTT.

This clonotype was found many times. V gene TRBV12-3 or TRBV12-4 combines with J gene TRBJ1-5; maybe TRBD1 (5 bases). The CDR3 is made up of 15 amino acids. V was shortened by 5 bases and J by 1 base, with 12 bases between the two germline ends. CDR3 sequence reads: CASSHKRQSNQPQHF. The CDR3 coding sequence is TGTGCCAGCAGTCACAAACGACAGAGCAATCAGCCCCAGCATTTT.

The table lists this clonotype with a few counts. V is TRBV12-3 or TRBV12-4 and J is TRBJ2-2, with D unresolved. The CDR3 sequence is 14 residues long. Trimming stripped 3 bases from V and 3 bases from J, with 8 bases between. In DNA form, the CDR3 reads TGTGCCAGCAGTTTTGGGAAATACACCGGGGAGCTGTTTTTT. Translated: CASSFGKYTGELFF.

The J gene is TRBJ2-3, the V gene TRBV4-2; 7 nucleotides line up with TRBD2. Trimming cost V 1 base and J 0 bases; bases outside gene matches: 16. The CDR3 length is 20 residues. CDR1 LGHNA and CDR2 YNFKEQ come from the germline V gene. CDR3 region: CASSQVGASNLRGSTDTQYF. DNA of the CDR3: TGTGCCAGCAGCCAAGTCGGGGCTTCGAATCTGCGGGGGAGCACAGATACGCAGTATTTT.